This T cell receptor beta chain derives from a study of PD-1 blockade in classical Hodgkin lymphoma. General study points: Newly diagnosed patients had baseline TCR diversity that was reportedly lower than that of healthy donors.

Stated time point: newly diagnosed, previously untreated cHL patient sample. About this clone itself: The antigen is undetermined.

Profiling relied on immunoSEQ multiplex PCR, and the TCRdb table lists in-frame clones only, not all of them. This sample has roughly 16,000 clones, with around 87% found just once. The material sequenced was peripheral blood mononuclear cells (PBMCs). The TCR comes from a human donor with classical Hodgkin lymphoma.

The CDR3 coding sequence is TGTGCCAGCAGTTCATCTAGGGCGGCCGTTACGCAGTATTTT. Its protein is CASSSSRAAVTQYF. This chain joins TRBV7-9 and TRBJ2-3; D not certain. The CDR3 runs to 14 residues. Between the trimmed V and J ends, which lost 6 bases and 8 bases, there was a span of 18 bases. Germline lookup yields CDR1 SEHNR and CDR2 FQNEAQ (reference sequence).